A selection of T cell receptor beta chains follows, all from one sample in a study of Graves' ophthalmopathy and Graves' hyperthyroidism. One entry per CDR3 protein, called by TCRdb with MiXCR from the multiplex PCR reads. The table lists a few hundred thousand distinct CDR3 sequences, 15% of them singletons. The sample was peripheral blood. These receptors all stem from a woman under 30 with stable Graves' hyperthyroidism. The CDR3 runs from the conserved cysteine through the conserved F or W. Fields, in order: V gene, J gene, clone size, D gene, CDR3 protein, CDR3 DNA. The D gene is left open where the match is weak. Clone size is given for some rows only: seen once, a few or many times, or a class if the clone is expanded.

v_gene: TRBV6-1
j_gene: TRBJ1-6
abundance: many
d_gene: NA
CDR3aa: CASSHLSAGANSPLHF
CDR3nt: TGTGCCAGCAGCCACCTGTCGGCTGGCGCCAATTCACCCCTCCACTTT

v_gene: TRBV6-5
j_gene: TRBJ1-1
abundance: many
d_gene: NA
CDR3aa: CASSPVYTEAFF
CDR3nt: TGTGCCAGCAGTCCCGTGTACACTGAAGCTTTCTTT

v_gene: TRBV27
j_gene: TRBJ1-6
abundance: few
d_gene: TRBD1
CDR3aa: CASSPDRASSYNSPLHF
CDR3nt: TGTGCCAGCAGTCCGGACAGGGCGAGCTCCTATAATTCACCCCTCCACTTT

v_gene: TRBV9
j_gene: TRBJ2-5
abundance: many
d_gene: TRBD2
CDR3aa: CASSVTSALETQYF
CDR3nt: TGTGCCAGCAGCGTCACTAGCGCTCTCGAGACCCAGTACTTC

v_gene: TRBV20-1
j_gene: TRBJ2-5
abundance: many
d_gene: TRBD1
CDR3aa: CSANTGTEKQETQYF
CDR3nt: TGCAGTGCTAATACCGGGACAGAGAAACAAGAGACCCAGTACTTC

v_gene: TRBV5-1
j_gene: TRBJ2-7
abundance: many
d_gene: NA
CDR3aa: CASSLAPGSQGHEQYF
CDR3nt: TGCGCCAGCAGCTTGGCCCCCGGGAGTCAGGGACACGAGCAGTACTTC

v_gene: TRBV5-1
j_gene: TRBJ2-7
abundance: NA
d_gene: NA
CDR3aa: CASSEGTSSEQYF
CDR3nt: TGCGCCAGCTCTGAAGGAACCTCTAGCGAGCAGTACTTC

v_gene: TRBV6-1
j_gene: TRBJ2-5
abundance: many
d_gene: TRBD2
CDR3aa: CASKQTWTSGGARETQYF
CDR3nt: TGTGCCAGCAAACAGACCTGGACTAGCGGGGGGGCCAGGGAGACCCAGTACTTC

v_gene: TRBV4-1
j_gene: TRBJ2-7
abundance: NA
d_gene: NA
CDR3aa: CASSPPVRPYEQYF
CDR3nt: TGCGCCAGCAGCCCGCCCGTGCGTCCCTACGAGCAGTACTTC

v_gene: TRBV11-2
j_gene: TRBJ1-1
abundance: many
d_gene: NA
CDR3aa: CASSTSGVWTEAFF
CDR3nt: TGTGCCAGCTCCACGTCCGGGGTGTGGACTGAAGCTTTCTTT

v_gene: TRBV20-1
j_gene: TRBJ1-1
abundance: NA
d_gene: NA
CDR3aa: CSASSMVLAAEAFF
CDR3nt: TGCAGTGCTAGTTCGATGGTTCTAGCCGCTGAAGCTTTCTTT

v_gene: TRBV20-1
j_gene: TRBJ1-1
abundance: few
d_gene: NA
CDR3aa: CSATWVGLTEAFF
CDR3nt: TGCAGTGCTACCTGGGTCGGATTGACTGAAGCTTTCTTT

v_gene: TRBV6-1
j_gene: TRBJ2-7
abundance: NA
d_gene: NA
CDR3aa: CASTPPLRDEQYF
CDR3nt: TGTGCCAGCACTCCTCCTCTGAGGGACGAGCAGTACTTC

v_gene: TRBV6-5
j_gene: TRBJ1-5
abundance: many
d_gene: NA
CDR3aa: CASTERVIQPQHF
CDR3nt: TGTGCCAGCACAGAGAGGGTCATCCAGCCCCAGCATTTT

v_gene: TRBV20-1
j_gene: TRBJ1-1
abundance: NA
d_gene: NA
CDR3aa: CSARLMGAEAFF
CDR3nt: TGCAGTGCTAGACTAATGGGCGCTGAAGCTTTCTTT

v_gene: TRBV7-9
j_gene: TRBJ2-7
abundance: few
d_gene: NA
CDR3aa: CASRRGTDTFSEQYF
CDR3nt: TGTGCCAGCAGGCGAGGGACCGATACTTTTAGCGAGCAGTACTTC

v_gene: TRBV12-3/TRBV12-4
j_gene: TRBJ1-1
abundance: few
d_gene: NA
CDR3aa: CASSFFYRGLNTEAFF
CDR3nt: TGTGCCAGCAGTTTTTTCTATCGGGGCCTGAACACTGAAGCTTTCTTT

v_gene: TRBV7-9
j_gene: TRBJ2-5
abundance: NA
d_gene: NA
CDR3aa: CASSPPGVQIQETQYF
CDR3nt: TGTGCCAGCAGCCCCCCGGGGGTACAGATCCAAGAGACCCAGTACTTC

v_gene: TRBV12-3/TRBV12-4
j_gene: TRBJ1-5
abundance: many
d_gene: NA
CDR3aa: CASSSRSQPQHF
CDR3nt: TGTGCCAGCAGCTCCAGAAGTCAGCCCCAGCATTTT

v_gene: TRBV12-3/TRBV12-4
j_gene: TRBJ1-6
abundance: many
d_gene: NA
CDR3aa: CASKRQRNNSPLHF
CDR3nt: TGTGCCAGCAAAAGGCAGCGGAACAATTCACCCCTCCACTTT

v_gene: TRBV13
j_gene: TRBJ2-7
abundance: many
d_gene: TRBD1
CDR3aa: CASSLRTGALWGYEQYF
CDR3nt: TGTGCCAGCAGCTTAAGAACAGGGGCACTGTGGGGCTACGAGCAGTACTTC

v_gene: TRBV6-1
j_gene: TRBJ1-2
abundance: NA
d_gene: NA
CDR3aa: CASSEAEGGGYGYTF
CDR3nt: TGTGCCAGCAGTGAAGCGGAGGGAGGGGGCTATGGCTACACCTTC

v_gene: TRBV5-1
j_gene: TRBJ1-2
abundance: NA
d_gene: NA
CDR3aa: CASSLIGPADYGYTF
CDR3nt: TGCGCCAGCAGCTTAATTGGGCCCGCGGACTATGGCTACACCTTC

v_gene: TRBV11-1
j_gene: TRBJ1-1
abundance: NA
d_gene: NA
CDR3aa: CASRASERGQNTEAFF
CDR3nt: TGTGCCAGCCGGGCCTCGGAGAGGGGCCAGAACACTGAAGCTTTCTTT

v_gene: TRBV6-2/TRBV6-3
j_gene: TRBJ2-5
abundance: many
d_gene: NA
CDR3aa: CASSPSYQETQYF
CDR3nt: TGTGCCAGCAGTCCCTCGTACCAAGAGACCCAGTACTTC

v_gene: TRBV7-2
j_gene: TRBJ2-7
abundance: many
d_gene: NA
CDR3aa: CASSLEPGAAYEQYF
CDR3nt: TGTGCCAGCAGCTTAGAACCGGGGGCGGCCTACGAGCAGTACTTC

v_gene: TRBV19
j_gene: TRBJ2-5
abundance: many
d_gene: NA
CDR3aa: CASSIDPRGGETQYF
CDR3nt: TGTGCCAGTAGTATAGATCCCAGGGGCGGTGAGACCCAGTACTTC

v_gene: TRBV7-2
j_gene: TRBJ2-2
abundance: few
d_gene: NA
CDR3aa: CASSFQARELFF
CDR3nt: TGTGCCAGCAGCTTTCAGGCCCGGGAGCTGTTTTTT

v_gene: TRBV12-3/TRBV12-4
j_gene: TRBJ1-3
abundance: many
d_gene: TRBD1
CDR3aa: CASRRQGGRGNTIYF
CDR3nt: TGTGCCAGCAGGAGACAGGGGGGTCGAGGAAACACCATATATTTT

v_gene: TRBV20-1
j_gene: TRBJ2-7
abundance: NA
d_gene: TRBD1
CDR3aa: CSARQGASYEQYF
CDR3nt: TGCAGTGCTAGACAGGGGGCCTCCTACGAGCAGTACTTC

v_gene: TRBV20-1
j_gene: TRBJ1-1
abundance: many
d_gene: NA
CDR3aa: CSARDVGQTLTEAFF
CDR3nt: TGCAGTGCTAGAGACGTCGGACAGACGTTAACTGAAGCTTTCTTT

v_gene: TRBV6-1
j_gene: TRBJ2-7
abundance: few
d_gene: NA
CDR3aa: CASSPLRVIHEQYF
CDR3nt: TGTGCCAGCAGTCCTCTTCGTGTGATCCACGAGCAGTACTTC

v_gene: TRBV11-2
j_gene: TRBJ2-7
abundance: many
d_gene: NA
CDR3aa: CASSLGARGGYEQYF
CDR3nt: TGTGCCAGCAGCTTAGGGGCGAGGGGGGGTTACGAGCAGTACTTC

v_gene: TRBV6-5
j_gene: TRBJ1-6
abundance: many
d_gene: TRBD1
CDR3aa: CASSSGQVDSPLHF
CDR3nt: TGTGCCAGCAGTTCGGGACAGGTCGATTCACCCCTCCACTTT

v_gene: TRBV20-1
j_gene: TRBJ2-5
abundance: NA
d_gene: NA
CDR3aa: CSAQGWVQETQYF
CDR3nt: TGCAGTGCTCAAGGCTGGGTCCAAGAGACCCAGTACTTC

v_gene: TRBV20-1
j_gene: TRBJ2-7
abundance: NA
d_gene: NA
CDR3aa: CSARGPPGHTYEQYF
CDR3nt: TGCAGTGCTAGAGGCCCACCGGGACACACCTACGAGCAGTACTTC

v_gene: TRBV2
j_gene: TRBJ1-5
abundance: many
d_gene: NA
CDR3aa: CASSRTAYQPQHF
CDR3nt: TGTGCCAGCAGTCGGACGGCTTATCAGCCCCAGCATTTT

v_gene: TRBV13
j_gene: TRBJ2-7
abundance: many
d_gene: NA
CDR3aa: CASSRTGPHEQYF
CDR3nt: TGTGCCAGCAGCCGGACTGGACCCCACGAGCAGTACTTC

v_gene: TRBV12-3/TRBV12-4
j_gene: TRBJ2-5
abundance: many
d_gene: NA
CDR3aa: CASSFDPAETQYF
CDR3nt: TGTGCCAGCAGTTTTGATCCGGCAGAGACCCAGTACTTC

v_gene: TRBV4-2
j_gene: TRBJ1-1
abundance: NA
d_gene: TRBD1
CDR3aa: CASGVAGGSGTEAFF
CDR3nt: TGTGCCAGCGGGGTGGCAGGGGGTAGTGGCACTGAAGCTTTCTTT

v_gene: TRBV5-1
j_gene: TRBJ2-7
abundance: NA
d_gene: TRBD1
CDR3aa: CASSLSNRGHEQYF
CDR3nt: TGCGCCAGCAGCTTGTCCAACAGGGGCCACGAGCAGTACTTC

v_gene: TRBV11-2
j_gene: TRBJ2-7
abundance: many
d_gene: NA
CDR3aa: CASSLGAGAYEQYF
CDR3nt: TGTGCCAGCAGCTTAGGTGCAGGCGCCTACGAGCAGTACTTC

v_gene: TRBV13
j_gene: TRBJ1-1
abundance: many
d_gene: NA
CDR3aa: CASSLRTGGPPAATEAFF
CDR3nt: TGTGCCAGCAGCTTAAGGACTGGGGGGCCCCCCGCGGCCACTGAAGCTTTCTTT

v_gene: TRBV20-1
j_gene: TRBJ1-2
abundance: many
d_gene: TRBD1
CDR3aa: CSAKKGQAGYTF
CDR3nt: TGCAGTGCCAAGAAAGGACAGGCGGGCTACACCTTC

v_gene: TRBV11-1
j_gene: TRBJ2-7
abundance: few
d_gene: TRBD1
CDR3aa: CASSEGAQPAYEQYF
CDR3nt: TGTGCCAGCAGCGAGGGGGCCCAGCCAGCCTACGAGCAGTACTTC

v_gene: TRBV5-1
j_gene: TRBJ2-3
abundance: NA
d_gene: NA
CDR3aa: CASKSRPSTDTQYF
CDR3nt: TGCGCCAGCAAGAGCAGGCCTAGCACAGATACGCAGTATTTT

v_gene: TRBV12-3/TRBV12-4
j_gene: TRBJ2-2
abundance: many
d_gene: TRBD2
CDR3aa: CASSKLAGVTGELFF
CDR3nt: TGTGCCAGCAGCAAGCTAGCGGGGGTCACCGGGGAGCTGTTTTTT

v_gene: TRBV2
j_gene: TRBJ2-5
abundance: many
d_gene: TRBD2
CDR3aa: CASKASGVETQYF
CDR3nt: TGTGCCAGCAAGGCTAGCGGGGTGGAGACCCAGTACTTC

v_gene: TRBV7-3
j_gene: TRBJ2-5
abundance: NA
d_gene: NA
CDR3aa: CASSLSGGGETQDF
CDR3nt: TGTGCCAGCAGCTTAAGTGGGGGCGGAGAGACCCAGGACTTC

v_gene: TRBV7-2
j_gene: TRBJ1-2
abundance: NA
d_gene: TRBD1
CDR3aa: CASSLEGQGYGYTF
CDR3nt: TGTGCCAGCAGCTTAGAAGGACAGGGGTATGGCTACACCTTC

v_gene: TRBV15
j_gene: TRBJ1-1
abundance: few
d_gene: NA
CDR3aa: CATSRGVAEAFF
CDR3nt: TGTGCCACCAGCAGAGGAGTGGCTGAAGCTTTCTTT

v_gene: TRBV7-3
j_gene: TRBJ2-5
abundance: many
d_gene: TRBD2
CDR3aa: CASSLRPSGGRETQYF
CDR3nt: TGTGCCAGCAGCTTACGACCGAGCGGGGGACGAGAGACCCAGTACTTC

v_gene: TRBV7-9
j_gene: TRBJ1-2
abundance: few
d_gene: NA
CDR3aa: CASSSFRGKNGYTF
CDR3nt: TGTGCCAGCAGCTCTTTTAGGGGCAAAAATGGCTACACCTTC

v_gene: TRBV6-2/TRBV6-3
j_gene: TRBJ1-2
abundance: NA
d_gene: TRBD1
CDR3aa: CASDRDRGYTF
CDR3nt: TGTGCCAGTGACCGGGACAGGGGCTACACCTTC

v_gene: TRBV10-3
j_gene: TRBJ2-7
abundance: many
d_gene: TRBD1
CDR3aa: CAIEQGEPFGREQYF
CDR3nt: TGTGCCATCGAACAGGGGGAACCCTTCGGCCGCGAGCAGTACTTC

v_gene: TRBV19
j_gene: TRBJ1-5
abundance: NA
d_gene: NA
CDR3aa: CASSITRGRNQPQHF
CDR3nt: TGTGCCAGTAGTATCACCAGGGGACGCAATCAGCCCCAGCATTTT